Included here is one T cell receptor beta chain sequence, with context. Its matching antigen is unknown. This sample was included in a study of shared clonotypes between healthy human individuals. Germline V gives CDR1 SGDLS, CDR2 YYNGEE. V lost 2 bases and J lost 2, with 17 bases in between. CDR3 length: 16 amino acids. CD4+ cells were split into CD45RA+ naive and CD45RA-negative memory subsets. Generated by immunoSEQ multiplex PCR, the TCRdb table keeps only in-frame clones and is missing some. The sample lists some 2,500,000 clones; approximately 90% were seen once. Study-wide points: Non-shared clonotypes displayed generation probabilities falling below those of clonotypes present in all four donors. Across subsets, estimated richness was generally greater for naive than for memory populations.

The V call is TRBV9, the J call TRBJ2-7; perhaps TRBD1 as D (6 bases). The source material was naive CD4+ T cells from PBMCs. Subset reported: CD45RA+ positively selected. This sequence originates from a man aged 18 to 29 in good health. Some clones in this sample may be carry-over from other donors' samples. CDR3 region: CASSVSSRTGTYEQYF. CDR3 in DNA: TGTGCCAGCAGCGTGTCGAGCCGTACAGGGACCTACGAGCAGTACTTC.